This T cell receptor (beta chain) was recorded in a study of blood T cells in healthy people across ages. Overall study results and limits: Older age coincided with a roughly linear decline in TCR beta diversity per million T cells.

Combining a sample-barcoded 5' primer with a J-beta primer mix, a second PCR ran for about 6 to 11 cycles. TCRdb re-derived calls from the 5' RACE reads in MiXCR, one entry per CDR3 protein. The data hold 780,000 or so distinct CDR3 sequences, with more than 20% observed a single time. Germline CDR1 is SGHRS and CDR2 is YFSETQ. The CDR3 loop spans 12 amino acids. As concerns this clonotype: Its target is unknown.

These data were also filed under a second study, of T cells of mothers and their children. This second study notes: A few healthy Caucasian mothers gave samples, and so did their six children. Inherited differences only slightly affect thymic shaping of TCR recombination output.

The TCR originated in a boy aged 10-17 years in good health. The sequenced material came from blood. The chain recombines TRBV5-1 with TRBJ2-5, with no clear D. The better agreement between TRBJ2-1 and the DNA end casts doubt on the J call. CDR3 bases: TGCGCCAGCAGCAGTGACTTGATTGAGCAGTTCTTC. It codes for CASSSDLIEQFF.